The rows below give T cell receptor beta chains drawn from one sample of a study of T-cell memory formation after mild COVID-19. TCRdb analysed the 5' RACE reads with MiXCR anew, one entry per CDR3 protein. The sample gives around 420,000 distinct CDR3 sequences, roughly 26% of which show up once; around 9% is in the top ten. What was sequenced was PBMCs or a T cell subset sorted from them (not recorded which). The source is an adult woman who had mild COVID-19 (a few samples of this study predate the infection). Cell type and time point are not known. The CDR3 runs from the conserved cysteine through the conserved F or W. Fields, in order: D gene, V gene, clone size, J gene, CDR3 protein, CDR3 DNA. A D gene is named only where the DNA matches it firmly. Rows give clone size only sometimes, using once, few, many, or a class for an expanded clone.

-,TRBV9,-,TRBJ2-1,CASSVGDPWREQFF,TGTGCCAGCAGCGTAGGGGACCCCTGGAGGGAGCAGTTCTTC
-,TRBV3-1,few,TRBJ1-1,CASSNGLLNTEAFF,TGTGCCAGCAGCAATGGACTCTTGAACACTGAAGCTTTCTTT
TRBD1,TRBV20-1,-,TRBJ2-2,CSASSTQPGQGPPGELFF,TGCAGTGCTAGTAGTACCCAGCCGGGACAGGGTCCCCCCGGGGAGCTGTTTTTT
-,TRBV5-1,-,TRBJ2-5,CASSYTGGEETQYF,TGCGCCAGCAGCTACACGGGGGGCGAAGAGACCCAGTACTTC
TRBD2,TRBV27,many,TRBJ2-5,CASSLRAGVAPETQYF,TGTGCCAGCAGTTTACGAGCGGGAGTGGCCCCGGAGACCCAGTACTTC
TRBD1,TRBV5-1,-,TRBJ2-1,CASSTPGVGTGGRNEQFF,TGCGCCAGCAGCACCCCGGGCGTGGGGACAGGGGGTAGGAATGAGCAGTTCTTC
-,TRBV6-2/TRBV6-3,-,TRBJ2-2,CASTSPGTAGELFF,TGTGCCAGCACCTCACCTGGGACTGCCGGGGAGCTGTTTTTT
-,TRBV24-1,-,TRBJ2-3,CATRDLDTQYF,TGTGCCACTCGGGACTTAGATACGCAGTATTTT
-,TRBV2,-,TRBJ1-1,CASSESFGAGTEAFF,TGTGCCAGCAGTGAAAGTTTCGGGGCGGGTACTGAAGCTTTCTTT
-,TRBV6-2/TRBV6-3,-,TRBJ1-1,CASSWSAREAPNTEAFF,TGTGCCAGCAGTTGGAGCGCCAGGGAAGCGCCGAACACTGAAGCTTTCTTT
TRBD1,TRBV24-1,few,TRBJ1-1,CATCDRGGTEAFF,TGTGCCACTTGCGACAGGGGGGGCACTGAAGCTTTCTTT
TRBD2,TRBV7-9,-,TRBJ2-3,CASSLQGLAGGRDTQYF,TGTGCCAGCAGCCTACAGGGACTAGCGGGAGGGCGTGATACGCAGTATTTT
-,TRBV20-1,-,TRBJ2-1,CSASARNEQFF,TGCAGTGCTAGTGCGAGAAATGAGCAGTTCTTC
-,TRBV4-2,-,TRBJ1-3,CASSQVPGNTIYF,TGTGCCAGCAGCCAAGTCCCTGGAAACACCATATATTTT
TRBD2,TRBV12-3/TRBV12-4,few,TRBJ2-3,CASSPIAGPTDTQYF,TGTGCCAGCAGTCCGATAGCGGGGCCCACAGATACGCAGTATTTT
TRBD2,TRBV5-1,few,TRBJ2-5,CASREALTSGGETQYF,TGCGCCAGCAGGGAGGCACTAACTAGCGGGGGAGAGACCCAGTACTTC
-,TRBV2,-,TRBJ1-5,CARAPVRKADQPQHF,TGTGCCAGGGCGCCGGTAAGGAAGGCGGATCAGCCCCAGCATTTT
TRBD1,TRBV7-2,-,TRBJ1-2,CASSPRTGENYGYTF,TGTGCCAGCAGCCCGAGGACAGGAGAAAACTATGGCTACACCTTC
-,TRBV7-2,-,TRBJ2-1,CASSFRAHEQFF,TGTGCCAGCAGCTTCAGGGCTCACGAGCAGTTCTTC
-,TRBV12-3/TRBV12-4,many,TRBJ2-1,CASSFRSGSSYNEQFF,TGTGCCAGCAGTTTCCGATCCGGGAGCTCCTACAATGAGCAGTTCTTC
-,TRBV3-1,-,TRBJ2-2,CASSPFRAGELFF,TGTGCCAGCAGCCCCTTTAGGGCCGGGGAGCTGTTTTTT
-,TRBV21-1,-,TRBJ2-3,CASSKDRNTSTDTQYF,TGTGCCAGCAGCAAGGACCGAAACACTAGCACAGATACGCAGTATTTT
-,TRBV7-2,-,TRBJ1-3,CASSLGGTSGNTIYF,TGTGCCAGCAGCTTGGGAGGGACCTCTGGAAACACCATATATTTT
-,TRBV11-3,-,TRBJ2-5,CASSLVASQETQYF,TGTGCCAGCAGCTTAGTCGCCAGCCAAGAGACCCAGTACTTC
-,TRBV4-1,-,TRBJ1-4,CASSPIVGEKLFF,TGCGCCAGCAGCCCCATCGTGGGGGAAAAACTGTTTTTT
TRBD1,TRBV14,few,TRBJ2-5,CASSRGQGALETQYF,TGTGCCAGCAGCCGAGGACAGGGGGCATTAGAGACCCAGTACTTC
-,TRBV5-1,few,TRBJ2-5,CASSLGTAPGQETQYF,TGCGCCAGCAGCTTGGGGACCGCCCCGGGGCAAGAGACCCAGTACTTC
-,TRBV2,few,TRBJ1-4,CASSARHRDGEKLFF,TGTGCCAGCAGTGCCAGGCACAGGGATGGGGAAAAACTGTTTTTT
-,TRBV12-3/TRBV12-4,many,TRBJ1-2,CASSLQGDYGYTF,TGTGCCAGCAGCCTACAGGGCGACTATGGCTACACCTTC
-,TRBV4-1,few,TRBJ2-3,CASSQGGGSTDTQYF,TGCGCCAGCAGCCAAGGGGGCGGAAGCACAGATACGCAGTATTTT
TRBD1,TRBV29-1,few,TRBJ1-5,CSVTTGGGQPQHF,TGCAGCGTCACGACAGGGGGCGGTCAGCCCCAGCATTTT
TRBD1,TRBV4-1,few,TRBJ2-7,CASSRPGQTSYEQYF,TGCGCCAGCAGTCGACCGGGACAGACCTCCTACGAGCAGTACTTC
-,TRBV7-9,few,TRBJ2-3,CASSPRKDTQYF,TGTGCCAGCAGCCCCCGGAAAGATACGCAGTATTTT
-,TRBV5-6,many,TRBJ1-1,CASSQRRGGLGFRYRNTEAFF,TGTGCCAGCAGCCAAAGAAGAGGGGGATTGGGGTTTCGCTACAGGAACACTGAAGCTTTCTTT
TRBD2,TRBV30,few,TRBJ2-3,CAWSVGTSGGSTDTQYF,TGTGCCTGGAGTGTCGGGACTAGCGGGGGGAGCACAGATACGCAGTATTTT
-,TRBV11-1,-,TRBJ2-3,CASSSDPGLQSTDTQYF,TGTGCCAGCAGCTCGGACCCGGGACTGCAGTCCACAGATACGCAGTATTTT
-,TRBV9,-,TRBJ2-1,CASSAGEGRVKDNEQFF,TGTGCCAGCAGCGCCGGAGAGGGCAGGGTCAAGGACAATGAGCAGTTCTTC
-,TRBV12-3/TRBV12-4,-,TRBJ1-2,CASSLGGGALFTF,TGTGCCAGCAGTTTAGGAGGCGGGGCCCTCTTTACCTTC
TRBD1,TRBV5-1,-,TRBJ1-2,CASTDTQGAYGYTF,TGCGCCAGCACCGACACGCAGGGGGCTTATGGCTACACCTTC
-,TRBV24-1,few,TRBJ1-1,CATSDPKDRNTEAFF,TGTGCCACCAGTGACCCCAAAGACAGGAACACTGAAGCTTTCTTT
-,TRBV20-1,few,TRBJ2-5,CSARARETQYF,TGCAGTGCTAGGGCCAGAGAGACCCAGTACTTC
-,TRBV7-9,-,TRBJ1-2,CASGALDRGINYGYTF,TGTGCCAGCGGGGCTTTGGATAGAGGAATCAACTATGGCTACACCTTC
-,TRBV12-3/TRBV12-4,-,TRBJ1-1,CASSPSGRQDTEAFF,TGTGCCAGCAGTCCCTCGGGGAGGCAGGACACTGAAGCTTTCTTT
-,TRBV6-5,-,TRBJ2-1,CASSYSSPGDEQFF,TGTGCCAGCAGTTACTCTTCGCCGGGGGATGAGCAGTTCTTC
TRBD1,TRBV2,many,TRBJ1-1,CASSVRGQGFGTEAFF,TGTGCCAGCAGTGTACGTGGACAGGGGTTCGGCACTGAAGCTTTCTTT
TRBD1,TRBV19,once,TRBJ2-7,CASSISWDRRPYEQYF,TGTGCCAGTAGTATAAGTTGGGACAGGAGACCCTACGAGCAGTACTTC
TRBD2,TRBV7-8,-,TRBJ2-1,CASSLFPRGGSYNEQFF,TGTGCCAGCAGCTTATTCCCCCGGGGGGGCTCCTACAATGAGCAGTTCTTC
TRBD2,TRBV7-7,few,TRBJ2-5,CASSFLAGGEETQYF,TGTGCCAGCAGCTTCCTAGCGGGGGGAGAAGAGACCCAGTACTTC
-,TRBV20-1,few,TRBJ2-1,CSATRTLSLEQFF,TGCAGTGCTACCCGGACTCTCTCGCTTGAGCAGTTCTTC
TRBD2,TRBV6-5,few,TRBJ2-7,CASSSSAVAGDHYEQYF,TGTGCCAGCAGTTCCTCGGCGGTAGCGGGAGACCACTACGAGCAGTACTTC
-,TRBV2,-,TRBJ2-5,CASSVFSQETQYF,TGTGCCAGCAGTGTGTTCAGCCAAGAGACCCAGTACTTC
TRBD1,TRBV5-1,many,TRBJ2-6,CASSFERTGPPGRANVLTF,TGCGCCAGCAGCTTTGAGAGGACAGGCCCCCCGGGTCGGGCCAACGTCCTGACTTTC
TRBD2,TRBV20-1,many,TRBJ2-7,CSAVGLAVSYEQYF,TGCAGTGCCGTGGGACTAGCGGTCTCCTACGAGCAGTACTTC
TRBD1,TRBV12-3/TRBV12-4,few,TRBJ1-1,CASSISGTGYTEAFF,TGTGCCAGCAGTATTTCCGGGACAGGGTACACTGAAGCTTTCTTT
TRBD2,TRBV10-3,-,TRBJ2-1,CAISDSGTSFINEQFF,TGTGCCATCAGTGACTCCGGGACTAGCTTCATCAATGAGCAGTTCTTC